The source of this T cell receptor (beta chain) is a study of T cell responses to AZD1222 COVID-19 vaccine. In the study overall: Timing groups of about 4 and about 12 weeks for second doses were pooled.

Notes on the study in general: Repertoire sampling happened only post peak T cell response.

The germline V and J ends were trimmed by 2 bases and 3 bases, with 9 bases remaining between them. The germline CDR1 and CDR2 sequences are SGHDT and YYEEEE. This CDR3 comprises 13 residues. TCRdb's table, derived via immunoSEQ multiplex PCR, lists solely in-frame clones and lacks some. The sample has 90,000 to 100,000 clones, approximately 87% seen once. Concerning this clone: Its antigen is currently unknown.

This TCR was recovered from an adult in good health. The V gene is TRBV5-6, the J gene TRBJ2-7; TRBD1 might be the D (6 bases). This material consisted of peripheral blood, taken on day 0 of AZD1222 vaccination. The DNA for the CDR3 is TGTGCCAGCAGCTTTACAGGGAGCTACGAGCAGTACTTC. Its translation: CASSFTGSYEQYF.